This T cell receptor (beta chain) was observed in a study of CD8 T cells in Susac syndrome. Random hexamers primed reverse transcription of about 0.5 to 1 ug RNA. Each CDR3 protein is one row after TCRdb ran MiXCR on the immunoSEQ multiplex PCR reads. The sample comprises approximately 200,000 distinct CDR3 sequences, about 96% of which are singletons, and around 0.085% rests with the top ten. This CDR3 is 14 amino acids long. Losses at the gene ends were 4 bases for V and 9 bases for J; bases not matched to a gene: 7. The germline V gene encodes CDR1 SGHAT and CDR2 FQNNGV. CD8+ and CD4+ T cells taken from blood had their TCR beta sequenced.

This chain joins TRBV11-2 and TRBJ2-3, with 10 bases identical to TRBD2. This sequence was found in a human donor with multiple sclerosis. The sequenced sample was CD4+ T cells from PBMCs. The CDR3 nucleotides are TGTGCCAGCAGCTCTGGGACTAGCGAAGGAACGCAGTATTTT. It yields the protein CASSSGTSEGTQYF.